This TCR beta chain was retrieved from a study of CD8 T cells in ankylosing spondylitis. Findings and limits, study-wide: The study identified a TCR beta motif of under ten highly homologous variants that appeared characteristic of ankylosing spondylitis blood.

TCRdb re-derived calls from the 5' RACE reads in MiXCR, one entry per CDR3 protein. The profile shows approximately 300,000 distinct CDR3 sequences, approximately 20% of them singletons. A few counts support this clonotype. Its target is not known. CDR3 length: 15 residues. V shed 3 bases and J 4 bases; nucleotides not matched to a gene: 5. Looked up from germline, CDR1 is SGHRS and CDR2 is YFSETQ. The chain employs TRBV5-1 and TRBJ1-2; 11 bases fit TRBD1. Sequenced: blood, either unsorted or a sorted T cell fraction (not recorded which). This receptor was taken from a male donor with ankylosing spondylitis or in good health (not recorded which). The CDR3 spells CASSSGQGAIYGYTF. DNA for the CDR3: TGCGCCAGCAGCTCAGGACAGGGGGCTATCTATGGCTACACCTTC.